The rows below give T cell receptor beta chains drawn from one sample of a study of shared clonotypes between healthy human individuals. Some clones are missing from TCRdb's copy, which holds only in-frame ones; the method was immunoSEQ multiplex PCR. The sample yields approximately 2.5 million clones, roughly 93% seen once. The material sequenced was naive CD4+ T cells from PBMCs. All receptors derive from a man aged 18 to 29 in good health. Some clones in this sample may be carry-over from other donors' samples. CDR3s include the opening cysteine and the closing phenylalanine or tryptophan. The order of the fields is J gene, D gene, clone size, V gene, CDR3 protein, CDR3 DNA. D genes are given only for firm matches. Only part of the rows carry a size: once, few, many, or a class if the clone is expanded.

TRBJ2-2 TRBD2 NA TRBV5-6 CASSLPGLAGDTGELFF TGTGCCAGCAGCCTGCCCGGACTAGCGGGCGACACCGGGGAGCTGTTTTTT
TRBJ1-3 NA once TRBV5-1 CASSPDPGNTIYF TGCGCCAGCAGCCCGGACCCTGGAAACACCATATATTTT
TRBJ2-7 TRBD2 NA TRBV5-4 CASSRSLAETYEQYF TGTGCCAGCAGCCGAAGCCTAGCGGAGACCTACGAGCAGTACTTC
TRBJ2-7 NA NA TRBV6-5 CASRSDLASSYEQYF TGTGCCAGCAGAAGTGACCTCGCCAGCTCCTACGAGCAGTACTTC
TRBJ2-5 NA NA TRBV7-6 CASSRVGRWGQETQYF TGTGCCAGCAGCCGCGTGGGGCGATGGGGCCAAGAGACCCAGTACTTC
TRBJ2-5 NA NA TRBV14 CASSQVGRGFETQYF TGTGCCAGCAGCCAAGTGGGCAGGGGATTTGAGACCCAGTACTTC
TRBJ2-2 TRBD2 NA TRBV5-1 CASSFSGPNTGELFF TGCGCCAGCAGCTTTAGCGGGCCGAACACCGGGGAGCTGTTTTTT
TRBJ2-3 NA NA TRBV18 CASSPLYLTDTQYF TGTGCCAGCTCACCACTTTATCTCACCGATACGCAGTATTTT
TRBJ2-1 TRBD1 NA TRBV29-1 CSVSRGRNEQFF TGCAGCGTTTCCAGGGGGCGGAATGAGCAGTTCTTC
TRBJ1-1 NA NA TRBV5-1 CASSTAPGQAFLAEAFF TGCGCCAGCAGCACAGCGCCGGGACAAGCGTTTTTGGCTGAAGCTTTCTTT
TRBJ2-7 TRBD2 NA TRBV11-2 CASSLVPGGYYEQYF TGTGCCAGCAGCTTAGTCCCGGGAGGCTACTACGAGCAGTACTTC
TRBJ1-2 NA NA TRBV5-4 CASSDGGDPMDGYTF TGTGCCAGCAGCGACGGGGGGGACCCTATGGATGGCTACACCTTC
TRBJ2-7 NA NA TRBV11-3 CASSPPRAYEQYF TGTGCCAGCAGCCCCCCCCGGGCCTACGAGCAGTACTTC
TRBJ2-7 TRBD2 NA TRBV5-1 CASSPRTSGPSYEQYF TGCGCCAGCAGCCCGAGGACTAGCGGGCCTTCCTACGAGCAGTACTTC
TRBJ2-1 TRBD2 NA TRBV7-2 CASSLARLAGVDEQFF TGTGCCAGCAGCTTAGCGAGGCTAGCGGGGGTGGATGAGCAGTTCTTC
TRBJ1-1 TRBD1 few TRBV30 CAWSADRGTEAFF TGTGCCTGGAGTGCGGACAGGGGGACTGAAGCTTTCTTT
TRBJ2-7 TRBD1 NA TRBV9 CASSRRQGPPYEQYF TGTGCCAGCAGCCGAAGACAGGGACCCCCCTACGAGCAGTACTTC
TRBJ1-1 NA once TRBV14 CASSPIRGNTEAFF TGTGCCAGCAGCCCGATCCGAGGGAACACTGAAGCTTTCTTT
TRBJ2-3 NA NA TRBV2 CASSEEAAGNTDTQYF TGTGCCAGCAGTGAAGAGGCGGCGGGAAACACAGATACGCAGTATTTT
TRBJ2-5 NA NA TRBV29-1 CSVDDLLETQYF TGCAGCGTTGACGATCTTCTAGAGACCCAGTACTTC
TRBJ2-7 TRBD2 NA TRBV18 CASSRQREVSYEQYF TGTGCCAGCTCACGACAGCGGGAGGTCTCCTACGAGCAGTACTTC
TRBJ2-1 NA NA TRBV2 CASSQGGSYNEQFF TGTGCCAGCAGTCAAGGGGGCTCCTACAATGAGCAGTTCTTC
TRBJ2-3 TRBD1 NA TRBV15 CATSVRDRGTDTQYF TGTGCCACCAGCGTCCGGGACAGGGGCACAGATACGCAGTATTTT
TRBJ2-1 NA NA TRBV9 CASSKGIYNEQFF TGTGCCAGCAGCAAGGGGATTTACAATGAGCAGTTCTTC
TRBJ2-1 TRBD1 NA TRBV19 CASSRGQGLWDEQFF TGTGCCAGTAGTAGGGGACAGGGGCTGTGGGATGAGCAGTTCTTC
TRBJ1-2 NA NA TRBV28 CASSLWVADGYTF TGTGCCAGCAGTTTATGGGTAGCAGATGGCTACACCTTC
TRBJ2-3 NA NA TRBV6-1 CASRRGQTNTDTQYF TGTGCCAGCCGGCGCGGACAGACCAACACAGATACGCAGTATTTT
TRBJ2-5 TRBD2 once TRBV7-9 CASSRTSGRQETQYF TGTGCCAGCAGCCGGACTAGCGGGAGGCAAGAGACCCAGTACTTC
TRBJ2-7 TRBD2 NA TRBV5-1 CASSLEAGVYEQYF TGCGCCAGCAGCTTGGAAGCGGGAGTTTACGAGCAGTACTTC
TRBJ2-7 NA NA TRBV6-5 CASRLGGLFMEQYF TGTGCCAGCCGACTAGGGGGACTTTTTATGGAGCAGTACTTC
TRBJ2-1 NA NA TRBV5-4 CASSVGGLADYNEQFF TGTGCCAGCAGCGTGGGTGGGTTAGCGGACTACAATGAGCAGTTCTTC
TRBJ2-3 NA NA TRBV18 CASSPFGDTQYF TGTGCCAGCTCACCTTTTGGGGATACGCAGTATTTT
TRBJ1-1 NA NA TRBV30 CAWSPRSGQAFF TGTGCCTGGAGCCCCCGGTCGGGGCAGGCTTTCTTT
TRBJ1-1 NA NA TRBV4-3 CASSQGGGKNTEAFF TGCGCCAGCAGCCAAGGTGGGGGGAAGAACACTGAAGCTTTCTTT
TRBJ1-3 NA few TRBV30 CAWSEGSGNTIYF TGTGCCTGGAGTGAGGGCTCTGGAAACACCATATATTTT
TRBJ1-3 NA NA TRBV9 CASSVGRNSGNTIYF TGTGCCAGCAGCGTAGGTCGGAACTCTGGAAACACCATATATTTT
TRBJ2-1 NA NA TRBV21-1 CASSGGGRINEQFF TGTGCCAGCAGCGGGGGAGGGAGGATCAATGAGCAGTTCTTC
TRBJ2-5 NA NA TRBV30 CAWNGGQETQYF TGTGCCTGGAATGGTGGCCAAGAGACCCAGTACTTC
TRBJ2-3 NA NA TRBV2 CASGPGQLSTDTQYF TGTGCCAGCGGGCCCGGCCAACTGAGCACAGATACGCAGTATTTT
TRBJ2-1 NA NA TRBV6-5 CASKRREARGDEQFF TGTGCCAGCAAGAGGAGGGAGGCGAGGGGCGATGAGCAGTTCTTC
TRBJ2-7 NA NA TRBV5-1 CASSSVTGFYEQYF TGCGCCAGCAGCTCGGTAACAGGGTTCTACGAGCAGTACTTC
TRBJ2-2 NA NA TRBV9 CASSIRAQGFNTGELFF TGTGCCAGCAGCATCCGTGCCCAGGGGTTTAACACCGGGGAGCTGTTTTTT
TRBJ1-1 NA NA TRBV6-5 CASTALGRGTEAFF TGTGCCAGCACCGCACTAGGGAGGGGCACTGAAGCTTTCTTT
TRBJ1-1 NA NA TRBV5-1 CASSLDRAATEAFF TGCGCCAGCAGCTTGGACAGGGCGGCCACTGAAGCTTTCTTT
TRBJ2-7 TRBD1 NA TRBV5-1 CASRGGSAGGTYEQYF TGCGCCAGCAGGGGCGGGTCGGCAGGGGGAACCTACGAGCAGTACTTC
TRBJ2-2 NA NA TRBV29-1 CSVDRKDTGELFF TGCAGCGTTGACAGAAAGGACACCGGGGAGCTGTTTTTT
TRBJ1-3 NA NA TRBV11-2 CASSLEAGAGNTIYF TGTGCCAGCAGCTTAGAGGCAGGGGCTGGAAACACCATATATTTT
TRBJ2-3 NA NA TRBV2 CASTSTDTQYF TGTGCCAGCACAAGCACAGATACGCAGTATTTT
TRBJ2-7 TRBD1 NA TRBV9 CASSEGAGRYEQYF TGTGCCAGCAGCGAGGGGGCAGGTCGTTACGAGCAGTACTTC
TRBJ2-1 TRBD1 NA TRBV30 CARDSSSYNEQFF TGTGCCAGGGACAGTAGCTCCTACAATGAGCAGTTCTTC